This T cell receptor beta chain stems from a study of T cells in Graves' hyperthyroidism and ophthalmopathy. The study enrolled patients aged 18 to 65 with newly diagnosed hyperthyroidism of under 2 months' duration. Blood was drawn at first hyperthyroidism diagnosis, before any ophthalmopathy symptoms. About this clonotype: Its antigen is not identified.

Study-wide results and limits: Also found in blood were most expanded thyroid clonotypes above 0.001. A 13 V-J model separated ophthalmopathy from stable hyperthyroidism.

Germline values: CDR1 MNHEY, CDR2 SVGEGT. The CDR3 runs 15 residues. Trimming shortened V by 7 bases and J by 5 bases, and 18 bases separated the two germline ends. TCR beta CDR3 sequences were amplified from RNA transcripts. The TCR CDR3 first-round RT-PCR relied on the HTBI primer set. TCRdb fed the multiplex PCR reads into MiXCR, producing one record per CDR3 protein. This table has 300,000 to 450,000 distinct CDR3 sequences, approximately 13% appearing once. Material for sequencing was blood. This receptor was obtained from a man in his thirties or forties with Graves' hyperthyroidism that later progressed to Graves' ophthalmopathy. V and J are TRBV6-2 or TRBV6-3 and TRBJ1-5, with TRBD1 as a possible D gene (6 bases). The CDR3 DNA follows: TGTGCCAGCACCTCGGACGGGGGGCAATATCAGCCCCAGCATTTT. Translated, it gives CASTSDGGQYQPQHF.